The 25 T cell receptor beta chains below were found in one sample sequenced in a study of Ad26.COV2.S vaccination and SARS-CoV-2 variants. This table comes from immunoSEQ multiplex PCR, and its TCRdb copy is limited to in-frame clones, with some not included. The profile shows fewer than 900,000 clones, roughly nine tenths of them singletons. As for treatment: some 20 received Ad26.COV2.S at low or high dose, single or two shots; roughly five received placebo; per-sample allocation not given. Specimens were obtained on day 63 following the first vaccine or placebo injection. The sample was peripheral blood, taken in a trial of Ad26.COV2.S vaccine versus placebo. Receptor source: a person between 18 and 65 years old who received the Ad26.COV2.S COVID-19 vaccine or a placebo.

The chain is built from TRBV5-1 and TRBJ2-3, with a tentative D call TRBD2 (5 bases). CDR1 SGHRS and CDR2 YFSETQ come from the germline V gene. The CDR3 runs to 15 residues. V lost 0 bases and J lost 6, with 14 bases in between. CDR3 nucleotides: TGCGCCAGCAGCTTGGCCCGTGCGGGCGCGGATACGCAGTATTTT. Translating gives CASSLARAGADTQYF.

The chain employs TRBV6-1 and TRBJ2-4, with a tentative D call TRBD1 (6 bases). This CDR3 has 16 amino acids. The germline V gene encodes CDR1 MNHNS and CDR2 SASEGT. V lost 3 bases and J 0 bases, leaving 12 bases between the germline ends. The chain's CDR3 is CASSDSGHLAKNIQYF. The DNA for the CDR3 is TGTGCCAGCAGTGATTCGGGACACTTAGCCAAAAACATTCAGTACTTC.

J is TRBJ2-7 and V is TRBV5-1, with D unresolved. This CDR3 spans 15 amino acids. The germline V and J ends were trimmed by 0 bases and 3 bases, with 13 bases remaining between them. CDR1 is SGHRS, CDR2 YFSETQ, per germline. CDR3 amino acids: CASSLDGFGDYEQYF. The CDR3 coding sequence is TGCGCCAGCAGCTTGGACGGCTTTGGGGACTACGAGCAGTACTTC.

This clone has just a few counts. The rearrangement uses TRBV15 and TRBJ1-5; 7 nucleotides match TRBD1. Trimming removed 4 bases from V and 4 bases from J; junction bases left unmatched: 4. In germline, CDR1 is LNHNV, CDR2 YYDKDF (reference sequence). The CDR3 has 14 amino acids. The CDR3 bases are TGTGCCACCAGCAAAGGGGGCGCAAATCAGCCCCAGCATTTT. It codes for CATSKGGANQPQHF.

Notes on this clone: Other nucleotide sequences from this sample produce the same CDR3. J is TRBJ2-3 and V is TRBV10-3; D uncertain. Germline CDR1 ENHRY, CDR2 SYGVKD. The CDR3 runs to 12 residues. V was clipped by 2 bases and J by 4 bases, with 4 bases between them. The CDR3 loop reads CAISEGADTQYF. CDR3 nucleotide sequence: TGTGCCATCAGTGAGGGGGCAGATACGCAGTATTTT.

The chain is built from TRBV6-6 and TRBJ2-7, with D perhaps being TRBD1 or TRBD2 (5 bases each). The CDR3 runs 14 residues. Germline V CDR1 and CDR2: MNHNY, SVGAGI (reference sequence). The ends were cut back, 11 bases at V and 2 bases at J, with 19 bases in the middle. CDR3 sequence reads: CASQDSGSTYEQYF. The DNA of the CDR3 is TGTGCCTCCCAAGACAGCGGATCCACCTACGAGCAGTACTTC.

The chain joins TRBV7-2 to TRBJ2-3, with unresolved D. Germline CDR1 is SGHTA and CDR2 is FQGNSA. The CDR3 extends over 14 amino acids. Trimming removed 1 base from V and 6 bases from J, with 11 bases in between. The CDR3 is CASSLGASKDTQYF. The CDR3 coding sequence is TGTGCCAGCAGCTTAGGGGCCTCTAAGGATACGCAGTATTTT.

This sequence joins TRBV11-2 and TRBJ2-7; no definite D call. V was clipped by 5 bases and J by 5 bases, with 13 bases between them. The CDR3 runs 13 residues. Germline CDR1 is SGHAT and CDR2 is FQNNGV. CDR3 bases: TGTGCCAGCAGCCCCCTCACCCTAAACGAGCAGTACTTC. It codes for CASSPLTLNEQYF.

V is TRBV7-9 and J is TRBJ2-3; D unclear. V was cut by 0 bases and J by 4 bases, with 2 bases left in between. The V gene's germline CDR1 is SEHNR and CDR2 FQNEAQ (reference sequence). This CDR3 spans 12 amino acids. CDR3: CASSLASDTQYF. For the CDR3, the DNA is TGTGCCAGCAGCTTAGCCTCAGATACGCAGTATTTT.

The chain joins TRBV7-9 to TRBJ2-7; tentatively, D is TRBD1 (6 bases). The V end lost 5 bases, the J end lost 6 bases, and 20 bases lay between the germline ends. The germline CDR1 and CDR2 sequences are SEHNR and FQNEAQ (reference sequence). This CDR3 is built from 15 residues. CDR3 in DNA: TGTGCCAGCAGCCAGACCGGGACATTAAACGGCGAGCAGTACTTC. The encoded protein is CASSQTGTLNGEQYF.

The V and J genes are TRBV27 and TRBJ1-2, with D unclear. The V gene's germline CDR1 is MNHEY and CDR2 SMNVEV (reference sequence). Trimming took 0 bases from V and 0 from J, leaving 5 bases between them. This CDR3 is built from 14 residues. The CDR3 loop reads CASSLSAANYGYTF. CDR3 nucleotides: TGTGCCAGCAGTTTATCGGCCGCTAACTATGGCTACACCTTC.

The J gene is TRBJ2-7, the V gene TRBV2; 9 bases align to TRBD2. Germline CDR1 and CDR2: SNHLY and FYNNEI. The CDR3 extends over 15 amino acids. The junction had 7 bases not matched to a gene; V was cut back by 4 bases and J by 3 bases. CDR3 nucleotides: TGTGCCAGCAGTGTTGATAGCGGGAGAAACTACGAGCAGTACTTC. It is translated as CASSVDSGRNYEQYF.

CDR3 sequence: CASSSSTRTGGESPLHF. CDR3 bases: TGTGCCAGCAGCTCCTCTACCCGGACAGGGGGAGAATCACCCCTCCACTTT. The chain links TRBV7-6 to TRBJ1-6; TRBD1 agrees at 10 bases. CDR1 and CDR2 from the germline V gene are SGHVS and FNYEAQ. The CDR3 spans 17 residues. J gave up 10 bases and V 4 bases, and 13 bases lay outside the gene matches. Drawing the rest from reference TRBV7-6 and TRBJ1-6, the complete variable domain is GAGVSQSPRYKVTKRGQDVALRCDPISGHVSLYWYRQALGQGPEFLTYFNYEAQQDKSGLPNDRFSAERPEGSISTLTIQRTEQRDSAMYRCASSSSTRTGGESPLHFGNGTRLTVT.

The rearrangement links TRBV7-9 to TRBJ2-7; D perhaps matches TRBD2 (6 bases). Trimming took 2 bases from V and 0 from J, leaving 11 bases between them. CDR3 size: 15 residues. Germline assignment: CDR1 SEHNR and CDR2 FQNEAQ (reference sequence). CDR3 nucleotide sequence: TGTGCCAGCAGCTTACCGGGACTCCGCTCCTACGAGCAGTACTTC. It yields the protein CASSLPGLRSYEQYF.

This chain joins TRBV7-2 and TRBJ2-1, with D perhaps being TRBD1 or TRBD2 (6 bases each). The CDR3 is 16 amino acids. CDR1 and CDR2 (germline): SGHTA, FQGNSA. V was cut by 2 bases and J by 2 bases, with 13 bases left in between. CDR3 DNA: TGTGCCAGCAGCTTAAGAGGGAGGACAGCCTACAATGAGCAGTTCTTC. Its protein is CASSLRGRTAYNEQFF.

The V and J genes are TRBV5-4 and TRBJ2-7; 8 bases are shared with TRBD2. With V trimmed by 3 bases and J by 6 bases, 14 bases remained unmatched. The CDR3 has 16 residues. Looked up from germline, CDR1 is SGHNT and CDR2 is YYREEE (reference sequence). Written as DNA, the CDR3 is TGTGCCAGCAGCTCTCGAGCGGGGGTCCTTCAGGGCGAGCAGTACTTC. Encoded protein: CASSSRAGVLQGEQYF.

The chain has TRBV19 and TRBJ1-6; D is perhaps TRBD1 (6 bases). CDR3 length: 20 amino acids. Germline-derived CDR1 and CDR2 are LNHDA and SQIVND (reference sequence). The ends were cut back, 4 bases at V and 0 bases at J, with 22 bases in the middle. In DNA form, the CDR3 reads TGTGCCAGTAGTAATATACCCGCCGGACAGCTCCTCTCCTATAATTCACCCCTCCACTTT. Protein: CASSNIPAGQLLSYNSPLHF.

This clone came up once. The V gene is TRBV13, the J gene TRBJ2-1; D remains ambiguous. With 4 bases removed from V and 1 base from J, the gap between germline ends came to 11 bases. Germline CDR1 is PRHDT and CDR2 is FYEKMQ (reference sequence). CDR3 length: 15 residues. CDR3 bases: TGTGCCAGCAGCTCCGCGGCGGAGTCCTACAATGAGCAGTTCTTC. Protein sequence: CASSSAAESYNEQFF.

CDR3 coding DNA: TGTGCCAGCAGAACGACAGGGTTGAATTCACCCCTCCACTTT. Translating gives CASRTTGLNSPLHF. This chain joins TRBV25-1 and TRBJ1-6, with 7 bases aligning to TRBD1. Germline trimming cut 6 bases from V and 7 bases from J; bases unmatched to any gene: 6. This CDR3 contains 14 residues. Germline V gene sequence: CDR1 MGHDK, CDR2 SYGVNS.

The rearrangement joins TRBV7-9 to TRBJ1-2; D call uncertain. Germline V gives CDR1 SEHNR, CDR2 FQNEAQ (reference sequence). The ends were cut back, 3 bases at V and 3 bases at J, with 8 bases in the middle. The CDR3 has 13 residues. The CDR3: CASSFTGDYGYTF. As DNA, the CDR3 is TGTGCCAGCAGCTTTACTGGGGACTATGGCTACACCTTC.

The chain uses TRBV19 and TRBJ1-4, with D possibly matching TRBD1 (5 bases). This CDR3 is built from 14 residues. The germline V and J ends were trimmed by 3 bases and 4 bases, with 9 bases remaining between them. The germline V gene encodes CDR1 LNHDA and CDR2 SQIVND (reference sequence). CDR3 DNA: TGTGCCAGTAGTATCTGGGACGGTAATGAAAAACTGTTTTTT. Protein product: CASSIWDGNEKLFF.

The chain links TRBV5-6 to TRBJ2-5; either TRBD1 or TRBD2 may fit D (5 bases each). The CDR3 is made up of 14 amino acids. Germline CDR1 is SGHDT and CDR2 is YYEEEE. V dropped 4 bases and J dropped 1 base, with 11 bases sitting between them. Written as DNA, the CDR3 is TGTGCCAGCAGCGGATCGGGGACCCAAGAGACCCAGTACTTC. Translation: CASSGSGTQETQYF.

This chain uses TRBV6-6 with TRBJ2-5, with a tentative D call TRBD1 (6 bases). The CDR3 has 15 residues. The V and J ends lost 0 bases and 7 bases respectively, with 15 bases between them. Germline CDR1 reads MNHNY; CDR2 reads SVGAGI (reference sequence). DNA for the CDR3: TGTGCCAGCAGTTACTCTAGGACAGACCCACGGACCCAGTACTTC. Its protein product is CASSYSRTDPRTQYF.

The chain has TRBV7-9 and TRBJ2-4; 8 nucleotides agree with TRBD1. V was pared by 4 bases and J by 6 bases, with 8 bases of the junction left unmatched. This CDR3 spans 15 amino acids. CDR1 and CDR2 from the germline V gene are SEHNR and FQNEAQ (reference sequence). The CDR3 nucleotides read TGTGCCAGCAGCTCCCGACGGACAGGGCTAAACATTCAGTACTTC. This gives the protein CASSSRRTGLNIQYF.

This sequence joins TRBV19 and TRBJ2-3; 8 positions match TRBD2. Germline lookup yields CDR1 LNHDA and CDR2 SQIVND (reference sequence). This CDR3 has 15 amino acids. V gave up 5 bases and J gave up 8 bases; unmatched junction bases: 12. The CDR3 loop is CASSRLLMSGGTQYF. The DNA for the CDR3 is TGTGCCAGTAGTCGCCTCCTAATGAGCGGGGGTACGCAGTATTTT.